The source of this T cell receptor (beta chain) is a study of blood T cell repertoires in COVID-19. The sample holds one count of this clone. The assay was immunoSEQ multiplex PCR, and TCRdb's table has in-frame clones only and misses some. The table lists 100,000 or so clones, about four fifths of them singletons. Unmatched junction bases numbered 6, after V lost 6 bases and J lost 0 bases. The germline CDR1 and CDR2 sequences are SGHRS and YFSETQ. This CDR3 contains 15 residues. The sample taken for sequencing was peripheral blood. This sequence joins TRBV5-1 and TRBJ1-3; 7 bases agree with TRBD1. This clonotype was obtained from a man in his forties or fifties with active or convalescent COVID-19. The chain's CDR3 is CASTEQGYSGNTIYF. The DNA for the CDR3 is TGCGCCAGCACCGAACAGGGGTACTCTGGAAACACCATATATTTT.